Described below is a single T cell receptor beta chain sequence and its context. TCRdb's copy holds only in-frame clones and misses some; the assay was immunoSEQ multiplex PCR. The table lists 450,000 to 600,000 clones, 87% of them singletons. The data are from a study of blood T cell repertoires in COVID-19. The germline gives CDR1 MDHEN, CDR2 SYDVKM. Between the trimmed V and J ends, which lost 4 bases and 0 bases, there was a span of 6 bases. The CDR3 has 13 amino acids. Adults between roughly 18 and 89 years of age took part from under 30 US areas. Symptom resolution, clearance, or two negative PCRs marked the recovered donors of Cohort 3.

Sequencing was performed on PBMCs or T cells enriched from blood (not recorded which). The V and J genes are TRBV28 and TRBJ1-1; no definite D call. The TCR sequence derives from a woman under 30 who had recovered from COVID-19. The CDR3 DNA reads TGTGCCAGCAGTTCAACTTTGAACACTGAAGCTTTCTTT. This translates into CASSSTLNTEAFF.